Following are 26 T cell receptor beta chains from one sample sequenced in a study of T cell changes during pregnancy in multiple sclerosis. Sequencing used immunoSEQ multiplex PCR; TCRdb keeps in-frame clones, though not all of them. The profile shows fewer than 75,000 clones, more than 85% of them singletons. Sequenced material: peripheral blood, taken in the first trimester of pregnancy. The source of these receptors is a female donor with multiple sclerosis, enrolled in a pregnancy study.

The chain carries TRBV5-1 and TRBJ1-1; 11 bases are shared with TRBD1. The CDR3 consists of 13 residues. V was pared by 3 bases and J by 7 bases, with 2 bases of the junction left unmatched. CDR1 and CDR2 (germline): SGHRS, YFSETQ. The CDR3 nucleotides are TGCGCCAGCAGCTGGGACAGGGGGGGTGAAGCTTTCTTT. Translating gives CASSWDRGGEAFF. The variable domain in full, with the rest retrieved from reference TRBV5-1 and TRBJ1-1, is KAGVTQTPRYLIKTRGQQVTLSCSPISGHRSVSWYQQTPGQGLQFLFEYFSETQRNKGNFPGRFSGRQFSNSRSEMNVSTLELGDSALYLCASSWDRGGEAFFGQGTRLTVV.

V is TRBV5-1 and J is TRBJ2-7, with TRBD2 as a possible D gene (6 bases). With 1 base removed from V and 5 bases from J, the gap between germline ends came to 10 bases. CDR3 length equals 13 residues. The germline V gene has CDR1 SGHRS and CDR2 YFSETQ. CDR3 protein: CASSLRDSNEQYF. CDR3 nucleotides: TGCGCCAGCAGCTTGAGGGACTCGAACGAGCAGTACTTC.

As to this clone: Sequence at one end of the junction differs from germline and may be a read error. V usage is TRBV5-6 and J usage is TRBJ2-5; maybe TRBD2 (5 bases). Germline CDR1 is SGHDT and CDR2 is YYEEEE. The CDR3 has 16 residues. Here the CDR3 reads CAGSSRLSGFWETQYF. CDR3 nucleotides: TGTGCCGGCAGCTCCCGCCTGTCGGGATTTTGGGAGACCCAGTACTTC.

The V call is TRBV7-8, the J call TRBJ2-5, with 11 bases identical to TRBD2. V shed 4 bases and J 5 bases; nucleotides not matched to a gene: 6. Germline CDR1 SGHVS, CDR2 FQNEAQ. This CDR3 is 15 amino acids long. CDR3 sequence (DNA): TGTGCCAGCAGCTCACTAGCGGGAGTTCCTGAGACCCAGTACTTC. Translating it yields CASSSLAGVPETQYF.

The chain recombines TRBV5-4 with TRBJ2-1; 10 positions match TRBD2. V shed 1 base and J 8 bases; nucleotides not matched to a gene: 3. Germline V lookup: CDR1 SGHNT, CDR2 YYREEE (reference sequence). The CDR3 runs to 14 residues. The CDR3 reads CASSLSGRAYEQFF. The DNA of the CDR3 is TGTGCCAGCAGCTTGAGCGGGAGGGCCTATGAGCAGTTCTTC.

The table lists this clone with a few counts. The chain joins TRBV9 to TRBJ2-1; 7 nucleotides align to TRBD1. CDR1 SGDLS and CDR2 YYNGEE come from the germline V gene. V shed 2 bases, J shed 9 bases, and the junction held 14 bases outside the gene matches. The CDR3 length is 16 residues. The CDR3 here is CASSVGDRAQSAEQFF. The CDR3 DNA reads TGTGCCAGCAGCGTTGGGGACAGAGCGCAGAGTGCTGAGCAGTTCTTC.

This sequence joins TRBV27 and TRBJ2-1; tentatively, D is TRBD2 (7 bases). This CDR3 has 16 residues. CDR1 is MNHEY and CDR2 is SMNVEV in the germline V gene (reference sequence). Trimming removed 6 bases at V and 0 bases at J, with 15 bases between. The DNA of the CDR3 is TGTGCCAGCAGAGCCGAGGGGGGGCACTCCTACAATGAGCAGTTCTTC. Amino acid sequence: CASRAEGGHSYNEQFF.

The genes are TRBV25-1 and TRBJ2-7, with D unclear. The CDR3 is 14 residues long. CDR1 and CDR2 (germline): MGHDK, SYGVNS. Trimming cost V 1 base and J 0 bases, with 7 bases left between them. The CDR3 bases are TGTGCCAGCAGTGAATTGGGCATCTCCTACGAGCAGTACTTC. It encodes CASSELGISYEQYF.

This chain links TRBV27 with TRBJ1-1; D remains ambiguous. The CDR3 runs 13 residues. Germline V gene data show CDR1 as MNHEY and CDR2 as SMNVEV (reference sequence). Trimming left V 4 bases short and J 4 bases short, with 10 bases between. The CDR3, as DNA: TGTGCCAGCAGTTCTAACACGGGCACTGAAGCTTTCTTT. As protein: CASSSNTGTEAFF.

This chain's CDR3 is CASSQDQDRTFYEQYF. CDR3 nucleotide sequence: TGTGCCAGCAGCCAAGATCAGGACAGAACCTTCTACGAGCAGTACTTC. The chain is built from TRBV4-2 and TRBJ2-7, with a weak D call TRBD1 (6 bases). The CDR3 loop spans 16 amino acids. Germline V gives CDR1 LGHNA, CDR2 YNFKEQ. Trimming shortened V by 0 bases and J by 3 bases, and 15 bases separated the two germline ends.

The chain couples TRBV11-1 to TRBJ1-1, with 10 bases identical to TRBD1. V lost 1 base to trimming and J lost 3 bases; unmatched junction nucleotides: 5. In germline, CDR1 is SGHAT, CDR2 FQDESV (reference sequence). This CDR3 has 16 amino acids. The CDR3 nucleotides read TGTGCCAGCAGCTTAGGGACAGGGGGTGGTGACACTGAAGCTTTCTTT. It encodes CASSLGTGGGDTEAFF.

The V gene is TRBV5-1, the J gene TRBJ2-7; 7 bases agree with TRBD1. The trim removed 9 bases at V and 3 bases at J, leaving 15 bases unmatched. Germline assignment: CDR1 SGHRS and CDR2 YFSETQ. The CDR3 has 15 amino acids. CDR3 nucleotide sequence: TGCGCCACCTCGAGGTCCCCCGGGACAGTCTACGAGCAGTACTTC. The encoded protein is CATSRSPGTVYEQYF.

This clone was observed a few times. The chain couples TRBV18 to TRBJ1-1, with D possibly TRBD1 on 5 matching bases. Trimming removed 6 bases from V and 7 bases from J, with 12 bases in between. Germline CDR1 KGHSH, CDR2 LQKENI. This CDR3 has 12 amino acids. The CDR3, as DNA: TGTGCCAGCTCCGGGTGGGGGGGTGAAGCTTTCTTT. This gives the protein CASSGWGGEAFF.

The V and J genes are TRBV5-8 and TRBJ2-7; D perhaps matches TRBD1 (6 bases). Germline V gene data show CDR1 as SGHTS and CDR2 as YDEGEE. The CDR3 contains 13 residues. Deletions cut 5 bases from V and 3 bases from J, with 12 bases between. CDR3: CASSPGAFYEQYF. The CDR3 DNA sequence: TGTGCCAGCAGTCCAGGGGCATTCTACGAGCAGTACTTC.

The rearrangement joins TRBV5-4 to TRBJ1-1; no definite D call. CDR1 SGHNT and CDR2 YYREEE come from the germline V gene (reference sequence). The V end was cut by 4 bases, the J end by 1 base, with 14 bases between. The CDR3 totals 15 residues. The CDR3 sequence is CASSTSGRTNTEAFF. CDR3 sequence (DNA): TGTGCCAGCAGCACCTCGGGGAGAACGAACACTGAAGCTTTCTTT.

This chain connects TRBV19 to TRBJ2-5; the D gene is possibly TRBD2 (6 bases). The CDR3 contains 14 residues. The V gene lost 5 bases and the J gene lost 1 base, with 11 bases spanning the gap. Germline V gene lookup returns CDR1 LNHDA and CDR2 SQIVND (reference sequence). CDR3 coding DNA: TGTGCCAGTAGTGTTACCGGGAGCCAAGAGACCCAGTACTTC. Its protein product is CASSVTGSQETQYF. The full variable domain, with the rest looked up from reference TRBV19 and TRBJ2-5, is DGGITQSPKYLFRKEGQNVTLSCEQNLNHDAMYWYRQDPGQGLRLIYYSQIVNDFQKGDIAEGYSVSREKKESFPLTVTSAQKNPTAFYLCASSVTGSQETQYFGPGTRLLVL.

The V gene is TRBV28, the J gene TRBJ2-7; 8 nucleotides agree with TRBD1. Germline-derived CDR1 and CDR2 are MDHEN and SYDVKM. V was clipped by 6 bases and J by 5 bases; unmatched bases: 12. The CDR3 length is 15 residues. The CDR3 loop is CASRPHRGSGDEQYF. The CDR3 DNA is TGTGCCAGCAGACCCCACAGGGGGTCGGGAGACGAGCAGTACTTC.

V is TRBV18 and J is TRBJ2-1, with unresolved D. V was clipped by 0 bases and J by 6 bases, with 9 bases between them. The germline gives CDR1 KGHSH, CDR2 LQKENI. CDR3 length equals 14 residues. The CDR3 loop is CASSPPPGANEQFF. The CDR3 DNA is TGTGCCAGCTCACCACCGCCCGGTGCCAATGAGCAGTTCTTC.

The chain recombines TRBV7-9 with TRBJ2-1, with 9 bases identical to TRBD2. From germline, CDR1 is SEHNR and CDR2 FQNEAQ (reference sequence). This CDR3 spans 15 amino acids. Germline trimming cut 3 bases from V and 5 bases from J; bases unmatched to any gene: 5. The CDR3 DNA reads TGTGCCAGCAGCTTCTCGGCTAGCGGGGACAATGAGCAGTTCTTC. Amino acid sequence: CASSFSASGDNEQFF.

The rearrangement joins TRBV18 to TRBJ2-1, with D tentatively TRBD2 (6 bases). CDR1 KGHSH and CDR2 LQKENI come from the germline V gene. The CDR3 extends over 14 amino acids. V lost 6 bases and J 7 bases, leaving 16 bases between the germline ends. CDR3: CASSPPTRGNEQFF. In DNA, the CDR3 is TGTGCCAGCTCCCCTCCCACACGGGGGAATGAGCAGTTCTTC.

The chain couples TRBV9 to TRBJ2-7, with 9 positions matching TRBD1. V lost 4 bases, J lost 5 bases, and 13 bases stayed unmatched. The germline V gene has CDR1 SGDLS and CDR2 YYNGEE. The length of the CDR3 is 16 residues. CDR3 protein: CASSFRTGGAGDEQYF. The CDR3 DNA reads as TGTGCCAGCAGCTTTCGAACAGGGGGCGCTGGCGACGAGCAGTACTTC.

This chain connects TRBV10-3 to TRBJ2-7, with a tentative D call TRBD1 (6 bases). CDR1 is ENHRY and CDR2 is SYGVKD in the germline V gene. The CDR3 runs to 14 residues. Trimming left V 8 bases short and J 3 bases short, with 17 bases between. The CDR3 nucleotides read TGTGCCATCCTAGAGGGGGAAAAAGGCTACGAGCAGTACTTC. It encodes CAILEGEKGYEQYF.

This chain connects TRBV21-1 to TRBJ2-7; TRBD1, as called in the table, went unchecked against the DNA. TRBV21-1 has pseudogene status. CDR3 length equals 15 residues. CDR3 bases: TGTGCCAGCAGCAAAGATAACACAGGGGGTCTTGAGCAGTACTTC. This sequence encodes CASSKDNTGGLEQYF.

The chain combines TRBV5-1 with TRBJ1-2, with D possibly matching TRBD1 (5 bases). The CDR3 loop spans 15 amino acids. V was cut by 4 bases and J by 5 bases, with 18 bases left in between. CDR1 is SGHRS and CDR2 is YFSETQ in the germline V gene. The CDR3 sequence: CASSLTAGTTYGYTF. The DNA of the CDR3 is TGCGCCAGCAGCCTTACGGCCGGGACTACATATGGCTACACCTTC.

The chain couples TRBV15 to TRBJ2-1, with TRBD2 identical over 12 bases. Per the germline V gene, CDR1 is LNHNV and CDR2 is YYDKDF (reference sequence). CDR3 size: 17 residues. V shed 6 bases, J shed 1 base, and the junction held 7 bases outside the gene matches. CDR3 DNA: TGTGCCACCAGTTCAGGACTAGCGGGAACATCCTACAATGAGCAGTTCTTC. Its translation: CATSSGLAGTSYNEQFF. Full variable domain (missing parts from reference TRBV15 and TRBJ2-1): DAMVIQNPRYQVTQFGKPVTLSCSQTLNHNVMYWYQQKSSQAPKLLFHYYDKDFNNEADTPDNFQSRRPNTSFCFLDIRSPGLGDTAMYLCATSSGLAGTSYNEQFFGPGTRLTVL.

The CDR3 region has the DNA TGTGCCAGCAGTGAGGGGGGGGCCACTGAAGCTTTCTTT. It specifies CASSEGGATEAFF. The gene calls are TRBV6-1 and TRBJ1-1; possible D gene TRBD1, 6 bases. The length of the CDR3 is 13 residues. V gave up 3 bases and J gave up 4 bases, with 9 bases separating them. Looked up from germline, CDR1 is MNHNS and CDR2 is SASEGT.